This TCR beta chain was observed in a study of response to subunit inactivated influenza vaccine. TCRdb recomputed calls from the RT-PCR reads with MiXCR, one row per CDR3 protein. The sample lists fewer than 600,000 distinct CDR3 sequences; roughly 7.9% were seen once. In regard to this clonotype: No antigen is known for it.

Points from the study as a whole: With each seasonal influenza vaccination, the authors suggested, few new T cells are recruited.

Germline V gene sequence: CDR1 SGHTA, CDR2 FQGNSA. The CDR3 is made up of 13 amino acids. V was trimmed by 2 bases and J by 2 bases, leaving 6 bases between them. This sequence was found in a man between 50 and 69 years old who received an inactivated influenza vaccine. The source was PBMCs from blood, collected less than 30 months after vaccination. The chain joins TRBV7-2 to TRBJ1-2; D remains unclear. The DNA for the CDR3 is TGTGCCAGCAGCTTACCCCAGAACTATGGCTACACCTTC. Translated, it gives CASSLPQNYGYTF.